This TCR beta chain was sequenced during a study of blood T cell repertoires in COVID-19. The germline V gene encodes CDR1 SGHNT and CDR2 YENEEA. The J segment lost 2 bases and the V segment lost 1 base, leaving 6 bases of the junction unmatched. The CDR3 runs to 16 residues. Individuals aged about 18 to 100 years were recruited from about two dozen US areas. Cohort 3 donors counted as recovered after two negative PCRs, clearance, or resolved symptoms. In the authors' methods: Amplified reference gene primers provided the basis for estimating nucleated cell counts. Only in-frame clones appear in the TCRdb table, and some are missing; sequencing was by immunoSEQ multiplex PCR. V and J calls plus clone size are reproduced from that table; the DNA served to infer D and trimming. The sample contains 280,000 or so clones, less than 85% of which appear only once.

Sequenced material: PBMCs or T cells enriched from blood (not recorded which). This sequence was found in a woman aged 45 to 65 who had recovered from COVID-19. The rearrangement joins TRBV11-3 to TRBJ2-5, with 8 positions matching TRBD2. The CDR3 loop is CASSLGGSGAQETQYF. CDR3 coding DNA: TGTGCCAGCAGCTTAGGTGGTAGCGGGGCACAAGAGACCCAGTACTTC. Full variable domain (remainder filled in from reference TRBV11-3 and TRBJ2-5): EAGVVQSPRYKIIEKKQPVAFWCNPISGHNTLYWYLQNLGQGPELLIRYENEEAVDDSQLPKDRFSAERLKGVDSTLKIQPAELGDSAVYLCASSLGGSGAQETQYFGPGTRLLVL.